A single sample is the source of the 27 T cell receptor beta chains below, sequenced in a study of blood T cell repertoires in COVID-19. Libraries were prepared by immunoSEQ multiplex PCR; TCRdb keeps only in-frame clonotypes and omits some of them. The top ten clones hold 8.9% of a sample with about 250,000 clones, roughly 80% of them seen once. Source material: peripheral blood. These receptors originate from a man at least 80 years old with acute or convalescent COVID-19.

Only a few counts were recorded for this clone. The chain joins TRBV19 to TRBJ1-4; 8 bases are shared with TRBD1. Germline trimming cut 6 bases from V and 5 bases from J; bases unmatched to any gene: 14. The CDR3 loop spans 17 amino acids. From germline, CDR1 is LNHDA and CDR2 SQIVND (reference sequence). CDR3 nucleotides: TGTGCCAGTAGCCGGCGTACAGGGGGAAACATCAATGAAAAACTGTTTTTT. Protein: CASSRRTGGNINEKLFF.

J is TRBJ2-1 and V is TRBV19; tentatively, D is TRBD2 (5 bases). This CDR3 has 13 residues. CDR1 and CDR2 (germline): LNHDA, SQIVND (reference sequence). The ends were cut back, 4 bases at V and 10 bases at J, with 14 bases in the middle. This chain's CDR3 is CASSNGGWLEQFF. Here the CDR3 DNA reads TGTGCCAGTAGTAATGGCGGGTGGTTGGAGCAGTTCTTC.

The V call is TRBV3-1 (or the pseudogene TRBV3-2), the J call TRBJ2-7; D perhaps matches TRBD1 (5 bases). This CDR3 contains 14 residues. The ends were cut back, 2 bases at V and 3 bases at J, with 11 bases in the middle. Germline assignment: CDR1 LGHDT and CDR2 YNNKEL (reference sequence). For the CDR3, the DNA is TGTGCCAGCAGCCAAATGCCCAGGGTCTACGAGCAGTACTTC. Amino acids: CASSQMPRVYEQYF.

V gene TRBV18 combines with J gene TRBJ2-3; tentative D call: TRBD1 (5 bases). Germline CDR1 reads KGHSH; CDR2 reads LQKENI. The CDR3 sequence is 16 residues long. V dropped 4 bases and J dropped 3 bases, with 17 bases sitting between them. For the CDR3, the DNA is TGTGCCAGCTCACACAACCGTAACGACAGAACAGATACGCAGTATTTT. Translating gives CASSHNRNDRTDTQYF.

This clone was recorded a few times. The chain is built from TRBV5-1 and TRBJ1-4, with D perhaps TRBD1 (5 bases). Trimming took off 0 bases at V and 4 bases at J, with 7 bases between the two ends. Germline lookup yields CDR1 SGHRS and CDR2 YFSETQ. There are 14 residues in the CDR3. CDR3 in DNA: TGCGCCAGCAGCTTGGGACAGCGTAATGAAAAACTGTTTTTT. Protein: CASSLGQRNEKLFF. The entire variable domain, with the rest obtained from reference TRBV5-1 and TRBJ1-4, is as follows: KAGVTQTPRYLIKTRGQQVTLSCSPISGHRSVSWYQQTPGQGLQFLFEYFSETQRNKGNFPGRFSGRQFSNSRSEMNVSTLELGDSALYLCASSLGQRNEKLFFGSGTQLSVL.

The genes are TRBV18 and TRBJ1-2; D call uncertain. The germline gives CDR1 KGHSH, CDR2 LQKENI. The CDR3 consists of 14 residues. Trimming removed 4 bases from V and 0 bases from J, with 9 bases in between. The CDR3 DNA is TGTGCCAGCTCACTGGGCGAACCTAACTATGGCTACACCTTC. Translation: CASSLGEPNYGYTF.

Notes on this clone: Germline and junction disagree at one end, which may indicate a read error. The chain uses TRBV6-2 or TRBV6-3 and TRBJ1-2; 8 positions agree with TRBD1. CDR1 MNHEY and CDR2 SVGEGT come from the germline V gene. The CDR3 loop spans 11 amino acids. CDR3 DNA sequence: TGTGCCAGCAGTCCCGGACAGGGCTGCACCTTC. Translating it yields CASSPGQGCTF.

This CDR3 is CASSGGAQTDTQYF. Written as DNA, the CDR3 is TGTGCCAGCAGCGGGGGGGCGCAAACAGATACGCAGTATTTT. The rearrangement uses TRBV6-4 and TRBJ2-3; 8 positions agree with TRBD2. The CDR3 covers 14 residues. Unmatched junction bases numbered 5, after V lost 6 bases and J lost 3 bases. CDR1 MRHNA and CDR2 SNTAGT come from the germline V gene.

The rearrangement joins TRBV6-1 to TRBJ2-5; D possibly corresponds to TRBD2 (6 bases). V lost 0 bases, J lost 5 bases, and 16 bases lay in between. Germline loops: CDR1 MNHNS, CDR2 SASEGT. The CDR3 runs 16 residues. CDR3 residues: CASSEAPPGGSETQYF. As DNA, the CDR3 is TGTGCCAGCAGTGAAGCACCCCCTGGGGGGTCGGAGACCCAGTACTTC.

This rearrangement joins TRBV3-1 (or the pseudogene TRBV3-2) to TRBJ2-1; 13 positions match TRBD2. The CDR3 totals 17 residues. CDR1 and CDR2 from the germline V gene are LGHDT and YNNKEL (reference sequence). Losses at the gene ends were 3 bases for V and 5 bases for J; bases not matched to a gene: 7. CDR3 region: CASSHVLAGGGDNEQFF. The CDR3 DNA is TGTGCCAGCAGCCACGTACTAGCGGGAGGGGGCGACAATGAGCAGTTCTTC.

CDR3 DNA: TGTGCCAGCACGCAGGGGATCAGCAATCAGCCCCAGCATTTT. Encoded protein: CASTQGISNQPQHF. V and J are TRBV6-5 and TRBJ1-5; D is perhaps TRBD1 (6 bases). CDR1 is MNHEY and CDR2 is SVGAGI in the germline V gene. The V end lost 7 bases, the J end lost 1 base, and 11 bases lay between the germline ends. This CDR3 comprises 14 residues.

The table lists this clone with a few counts. The chain links TRBV5-3 to TRBJ1-5; TRBD1 agrees at 11 bases. TRBV5-3 is an ORF, and what it does is uncertain. This CDR3 has 18 amino acids. Losses at the gene ends were 1 base for V and 0 bases for J; bases not matched to a gene: 6. CDR3 nucleotide sequence: TGTGCCAGAAGCTTGAGGGACAGGGGGAAGACTAGCAATCAGCCCCAGCATTTT. Translated, it gives CARSLRDRGKTSNQPQHF.

This clone has only a few counts. The CDR3 bases are TGTGCCAGCAGCTTCCGACAGGGAGTCTCTGGAAACACCATATATTTT. The encoded protein is CASSFRQGVSGNTIYF. This sequence joins TRBV9 and TRBJ1-3, with 7 bases aligning to TRBD1. V gave up 4 bases and J gave up 0 bases; unmatched junction bases: 7. CDR3 length: 16 residues. The germline V gene encodes CDR1 SGDLS and CDR2 YYNGEE.

V is TRBV3-1 (or the pseudogene TRBV3-2) and J is TRBJ1-5; maybe TRBD1 (5 bases). Germline CDR1 reads LGHDT; CDR2 reads YNNKEL (reference sequence). V was cut by 0 bases and J by 5 bases, with 8 bases left in between. This CDR3 spans 14 amino acids. CDR3 DNA sequence: TGTGCCAGCAGCCAAGATCGGGGGTATCAGCCCCAGCATTTT. Protein sequence: CASSQDRGYQPQHF.

The V and J genes are TRBV12-3 or TRBV12-4 and TRBJ1-2; 8 bases agree with TRBD1. V lost 2 bases, J lost 6 bases, and 2 bases stayed unmatched. The CDR3 runs to 13 residues. The CDR3 nucleotides are TGTGCCAGCAGTTTACAGGGGGCAAATGGCTACACCTTC. This gives the protein CASSLQGANGYTF.

This CDR3 is CASSFLDRNTEAFF. CDR3 nucleotides: TGTGCCAGCAGTTTTCTGGACAGGAACACTGAAGCTTTCTTT. The rearrangement joins TRBV27 to TRBJ1-1; a weak D match, TRBD1 (6 bases). The V end lost 3 bases, the J end lost 1 base, and 9 bases lay between the germline ends. Germline lookup yields CDR1 MNHEY and CDR2 SMNVEV (reference sequence). The CDR3 extends over 14 amino acids.

The rearrangement joins TRBV5-6 to TRBJ1-1; D is possibly TRBD1 (5 bases). V lost 4 bases, J lost 0 bases, and 13 bases lay in between. The CDR3 totals 15 residues. Germline values: CDR1 SGHDT, CDR2 YYEEEE. CDR3: CASSPAGVVNTEAFF. As DNA, the CDR3 is TGTGCCAGCAGCCCGGCGGGGGTCGTGAACACTGAAGCTTTCTTT.

The V and J genes are TRBV6-5 and TRBJ2-3, with D tentatively TRBD1 (6 bases). The V end lost 4 bases, the J end lost 5 bases, and 10 bases lay between the germline ends. This CDR3 comprises 13 residues. The germline gives CDR1 MNHEY, CDR2 SVGAGI. In DNA, the CDR3 is TGTGCCAGCAGTTTTAACAGGGTAGATACGCAGTATTTT. Its translation is CASSFNRVDTQYF.

In DNA, the CDR3 is TGTGCCAGCTCCCCTGAGATGTACAATCAGCCCCAGCATTTT. Its translation: CASSPEMYNQPQHF. This sequence joins TRBV18 and TRBJ1-5; unclear D gene. With 6 bases removed from V and 3 bases from J, the gap between germline ends came to 12 bases. Germline CDR1 KGHSH, CDR2 LQKENI. The CDR3 totals 14 residues.

This sequence joins TRBV28 and TRBJ2-1, with D possibly being TRBD1 (5 bases). In germline, CDR1 is MDHEN, CDR2 SYDVKM. V lost 7 bases, J lost 3 bases, and 10 bases lay in between. The CDR3 runs 13 residues. As DNA, the CDR3 is TGTGCCAGCAAGACAGTTCACTACAATGAGCAGTTCTTC. This encodes CASKTVHYNEQFF.

The chain links TRBV7-3 to TRBJ1-1, with D possibly matching TRBD1 (6 bases). Trimming pared 5 bases from V and 0 bases from J, leaving 7 bases between. From germline, CDR1 is SGHTA and CDR2 FQGTGA. The CDR3 is 13 amino acids. CDR3 sequence reads: CASSRQVNTEAFF. CDR3 coding DNA: TGTGCCAGCAGCAGACAGGTGAACACTGAAGCTTTCTTT.

The chain joins TRBV7-9 to TRBJ2-5; 9 bases map to TRBD2. Germline-derived CDR1 and CDR2 are SEHNR and FQNEAQ (reference sequence). This CDR3 contains 15 residues. The V and J ends lost 2 bases and 1 base, in that order; junction bases with no gene match: 2. The CDR3 reads CASSLSGRLQETQYF. DNA of the CDR3: TGTGCCAGCAGCTTAAGCGGGAGGCTCCAAGAGACCCAGTACTTC.

This rearrangement joins TRBV5-6 to TRBJ2-1, with D perhaps matching TRBD2 (6 bases). The CDR3 is 14 residues long. Per the germline V gene, CDR1 is SGHDT and CDR2 is YYEEEE. V gave up 1 base and J gave up 3 bases, with 8 bases separating them. CDR3 loop: CASSLPGSYNEQFF. CDR3 in DNA: TGTGCCAGCAGCTTGCCCGGGAGCTACAATGAGCAGTTCTTC.

The gene calls are TRBV2 and TRBJ2-3; TRBD2 aligns across 11 bases. Germline loops: CDR1 SNHLY, CDR2 FYNNEI. This CDR3 has 15 amino acids. V shed 3 bases and J 4 bases; nucleotides not matched to a gene: 3. CDR3 sequence (DNA): TGTGCCAGCAGTGAGGGTAGCGGGGGGGCAGATACGCAGTATTTT. Translated, it gives CASSEGSGGADTQYF.

This clone has a single count. This sequence joins TRBV6-5 and TRBJ2-6; D is perhaps TRBD1 (5 bases). CDR3 length: 15 amino acids. V was pared by 11 bases and J by 4 bases, with 18 bases between. Germline V gene lookup returns CDR1 MNHEY and CDR2 SVGAGI. DNA of the CDR3: TGTGCCGCTAGGGAAGGGGCGTCAGGGGCCAACGTCCTGACTTTC. It specifies CAAREGASGANVLTF.

This clone appeared once. V and J are TRBV3-1 (or the pseudogene TRBV3-2) and TRBJ2-7, with 8 bases fitting TRBD2. Losses at the gene ends were 3 bases for V and 1 base for J; bases not matched to a gene: 5. The CDR3 totals 15 residues. Germline V gene sequence: CDR1 LGHDT, CDR2 YNNKEL (reference sequence). The CDR3 sequence is CASSHWTSSSYEQYF. Here the CDR3 DNA reads TGTGCCAGCAGCCACTGGACTAGCTCTTCCTACGAGCAGTACTTC.

The chain uses TRBV6-6 and TRBJ1-5, with 8 bases that match TRBD1. Germline values: CDR1 MNHNY, CDR2 SVGAGI (reference sequence). CDR3 length: 17 amino acids. The trim removed 5 bases at V and 2 bases at J, leaving 11 bases unmatched. The CDR3 DNA sequence: TGTGCCAGCAGTCCTACCCAGGGGGCGCGTGGCAATCAGCCCCAGCATTTT. Its protein product is CASSPTQGARGNQPQHF.